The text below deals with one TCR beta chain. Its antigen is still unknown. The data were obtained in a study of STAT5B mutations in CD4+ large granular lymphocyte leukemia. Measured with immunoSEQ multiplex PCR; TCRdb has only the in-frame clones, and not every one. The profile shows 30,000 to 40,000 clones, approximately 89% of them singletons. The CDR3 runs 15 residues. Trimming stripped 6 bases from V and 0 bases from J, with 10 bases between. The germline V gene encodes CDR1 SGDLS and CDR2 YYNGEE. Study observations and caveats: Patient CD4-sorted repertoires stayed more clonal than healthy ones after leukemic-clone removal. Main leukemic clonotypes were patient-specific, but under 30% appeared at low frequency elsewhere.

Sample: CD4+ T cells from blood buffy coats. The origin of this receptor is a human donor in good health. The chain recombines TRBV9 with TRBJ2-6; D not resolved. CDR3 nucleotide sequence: TGTGCCAGCACTATTGCGTCCTCTGGGGCCAACGTCCTGACTTTC. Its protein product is CASTIASSGANVLTF.